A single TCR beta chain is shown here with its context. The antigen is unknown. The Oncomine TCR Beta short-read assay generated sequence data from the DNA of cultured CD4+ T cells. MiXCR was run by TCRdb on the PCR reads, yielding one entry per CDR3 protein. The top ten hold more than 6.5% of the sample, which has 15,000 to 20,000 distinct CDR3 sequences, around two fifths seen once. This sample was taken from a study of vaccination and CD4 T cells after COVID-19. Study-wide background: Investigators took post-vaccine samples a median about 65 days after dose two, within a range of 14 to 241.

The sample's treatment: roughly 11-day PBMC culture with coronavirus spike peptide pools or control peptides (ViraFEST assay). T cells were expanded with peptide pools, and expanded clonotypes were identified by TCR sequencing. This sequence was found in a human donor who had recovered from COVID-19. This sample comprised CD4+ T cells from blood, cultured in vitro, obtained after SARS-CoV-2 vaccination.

This CDR3 is CASSRPKGGRRGNPQETQYF. DNA of the CDR3: TGTGCCAGCAGTAGACCCAAGGGCGGGAGGAGGGGGAACCCCCAAGAGACCCAGTACTTC. V gene TRBV28 combines with J gene TRBJ2-5; 8 bases match TRBD2. The CDR3 is made up of 20 amino acids. Germline values: CDR1 MDHEN, CDR2 SYDVKM. V lost 5 bases, J lost 1 base, and 21 bases stayed unmatched.